One and the same sample provided the 30 T cell receptor beta chains below, sequenced in a study of blood T cell repertoires in COVID-19. Some clones are missing from TCRdb's copy, which holds only in-frame ones; the method was immunoSEQ multiplex PCR. This table holds 90,000 to 130,000 clones, around 74% found once. Sequenced material: peripheral blood. Source of these receptors: a woman aged 60-75 years with acute or convalescent COVID-19.

The chain uses TRBV20-1 and TRBJ2-4, with a weak D call TRBD2 (6 bases). The length of the CDR3 is 15 residues. V was pared by 3 bases and J by 0 bases, with 12 bases between. Germline loops: CDR1 DFQATT, CDR2 SNEGSKA (reference sequence). DNA for the CDR3: TGCAGTGCTAGTCAACGGGAGTTAGCCAAAAACATTCAGTACTTC. Residues: CSASQRELAKNIQYF.

V is TRBV2 and J is TRBJ2-1; D may be TRBD1 (7 bases). The CDR3 is 15 amino acids. V was clipped by 0 bases and J by 4 bases, with 10 bases between them. In germline, CDR1 is SNHLY, CDR2 FYNNEI. The CDR3 DNA follows: TGTGCCAGCAGTGAAGCGGAGGGGGCGTACAATGAGCAGTTCTTC. Its translation: CASSEAEGAYNEQFF. Full variable domain (rest looked up from reference TRBV2 and TRBJ2-1): EPEVTQTPSHQVTQMGQEVILRCVPISNHLYFYWYRQILGQKVEFLVSFYNNEISEKSEIFDDQFSVERPDGSNFTLKIRSTKLEDSAMYFCASSEAEGAYNEQFFGPGTRLTVL.

This chain links TRBV7-3 with TRBJ2-1; 8 positions agree with TRBD2. With 4 bases clipped from V and 9 bases from J, the junction kept 5 bases outside the gene matches. CDR3 length: 13 residues. CDR1 is SGHTA and CDR2 is FQGTGA in the germline V gene. CDR3 sequence reads: CASSSGGGREQFF. The CDR3 nucleotides read TGTGCCAGCAGCTCCGGGGGGGGCCGTGAGCAGTTCTTC.

This clone occurred once. The chain joins TRBV19 to TRBJ1-1, with D tentatively TRBD1 (6 bases). This CDR3 comprises 16 residues. Trimming took off 2 bases at V and 0 bases at J, with 13 bases between the two ends. Per germline, CDR1 LNHDA and CDR2 SQIVND (reference sequence). The CDR3 sequence: CASSIIVTGMNTEAFF. For the CDR3, the DNA is TGTGCCAGTAGTATAATTGTAACAGGGATGAACACTGAAGCTTTCTTT.

The chain carries TRBV7-9 and TRBJ1-1, with D unresolved. The germline V gene encodes CDR1 SEHNR and CDR2 FQNEAQ (reference sequence). Trimming shortened V by 1 base and J by 2 bases, and 11 bases separated the two germline ends. The CDR3 runs to 15 residues. CDR3 region: CASSLEEVGNTEAFF. For the CDR3, the DNA is TGTGCCAGCAGCTTAGAAGAGGTCGGCAACACTGAAGCTTTCTTT.

The chain couples TRBV18 to TRBJ1-2; the match to TRBD1 covers 10 bases. Germline CDR1 KGHSH, CDR2 LQKENI. The CDR3 length is 15 residues. V shed 5 bases and J 4 bases; nucleotides not matched to a gene: 7. For the CDR3, the DNA is TGTGCCAGCTCAACTACAGGACAGGGGGGCTATGGCTACACCTTC. This sequence encodes CASSTTGQGGYGYTF.

This clone was counted many times. CDR3 sequence: CASSFYDREYYEQYF. The CDR3 DNA follows: TGTGCCAGCAGCTTTTACGACAGAGAGTACTACGAGCAGTACTTC. This chain uses TRBV5-4 with TRBJ2-7, with D tentatively TRBD1 (5 bases). The germline V and J ends were trimmed by 2 bases and 3 bases, with 15 bases remaining between them. The germline V gene has CDR1 SGHNT and CDR2 YYREEE (reference sequence). CDR3 length: 15 amino acids.

This chain uses TRBV5-8 with TRBJ1-1, with 7 bases identical to TRBD1. Germline CDR1 and CDR2: SGHTS and YDEGEE. J gave up 4 bases and V 5 bases, and 5 bases lay outside the gene matches. The CDR3 is made up of 13 amino acids. The CDR3 coding sequence is TGTGCCAGCAGACCGGGACAGTCCACTGAAGCTTTCTTT. This gives the protein CASRPGQSTEAFF.

The chain couples TRBV27 to TRBJ1-2, with 12 bases lining up with TRBD1. CDR1 MNHEY and CDR2 SMNVEV come from the germline V gene (reference sequence). The CDR3 extends over 13 amino acids. V gave up 10 bases and J gave up 8 bases; unmatched junction bases: 8. Here the CDR3 reads CATRGQGAKGYTF. The CDR3 region has the DNA TGTGCCACCCGGGGACAGGGGGCGAAGGGCTACACCTTC.

This chain uses TRBV3-1 (or the pseudogene TRBV3-2) with TRBJ2-6; no clear D gene. The ends were cut back, 4 bases at V and 5 bases at J, with 6 bases in the middle. The germline CDR1 and CDR2 sequences are LGHDT and YNNKEL (reference sequence). The CDR3 has 13 residues. The CDR3 DNA is TGTGCCAGCAGCCGCGGAAGGGCCAACGTCCTGACTTTC. Translated: CASSRGRANVLTF.

The chain employs TRBV2 and TRBJ1-3; 10 bases fit TRBD1. Germline V lookup: CDR1 SNHLY, CDR2 FYNNEI. V shed 9 bases, J shed 7 bases, and the junction held 9 bases outside the gene matches. This CDR3 is built from 14 residues. For the CDR3, the DNA is TGTGCCAGTAACTCCGGGACAGGGGCTAACACCATATATTTT. This codes for CASNSGTGANTIYF.

The V and J genes are TRBV27 and TRBJ1-2, with a tentative D call TRBD1 (6 bases). Per germline, CDR1 MNHEY and CDR2 SMNVEV (reference sequence). This CDR3 has 14 amino acids. Trimming shortened V by 3 bases and J by 6 bases, and 14 bases separated the two germline ends. CDR3 sequence reads: CASSFRGAHNGYTF. The CDR3 DNA reads as TGTGCCAGCAGTTTCCGGGGGGCGCATAATGGCTACACCTTC.

The chain is built from TRBV10-2 and TRBJ1-1; 8 nucleotides line up with TRBD1. Germline loops: CDR1 WSHSY, CDR2 SAAADI. Germline trimming cut 8 bases from V and 0 bases from J; bases unmatched to any gene: 8. This CDR3 has 15 amino acids. The CDR3 DNA reads as TGCGCCAGCGGGTCGAACAGGGGGATGAACACTGAAGCTTTCTTT. It codes for CASGSNRGMNTEAFF.

This chain links TRBV18 with TRBJ1-5; TRBD1 might be the D (6 bases). Deletions cut 6 bases from V and 2 bases from J, with 14 bases between. The CDR3 length is 15 residues. Germline CDR1 and CDR2: KGHSH and LQKENI. CDR3 DNA sequence: TGTGCCAGCTCGCTCCGGGACAACGGCAATCAGCCCCAGCATTTT. Translated: CASSLRDNGNQPQHF.

The rearrangement links TRBV18 to TRBJ2-5, with 7 nucleotides matching TRBD1. The CDR3 extends over 14 amino acids. The germline gives CDR1 KGHSH, CDR2 LQKENI. Trimming removed 0 bases from V and 2 bases from J; junction bases left unmatched: 0. The CDR3 protein is CASSPPGQQETQYF. In DNA, the CDR3 is TGTGCCAGCTCACCACCGGGACAGCAAGAGACCCAGTACTTC.

This clone was observed a handful of times. The genes are TRBV3-1 (or the pseudogene TRBV3-2) and TRBJ2-5; D not certain. Trimming took 0 bases from V and 6 from J, leaving 5 bases between them. Germline CDR1 and CDR2: LGHDT and YNNKEL (reference sequence). CDR3 length: 12 amino acids. The CDR3 loop is CASSQEWQTQYF. The CDR3 nucleotides read TGTGCCAGCAGCCAAGAGTGGCAGACCCAGTACTTC.

This clone has more than one count but fewer than ten. V usage is TRBV9 and J usage is TRBJ2-7, with 10 bases lining up with TRBD2. J gave up 5 bases and V 1 base, and 3 bases lay outside the gene matches. Germline assignment: CDR1 SGDLS and CDR2 YYNGEE. This CDR3 is built from 14 residues. The CDR3 DNA sequence: TGTGCCAGCAGCGTAAGCGGGGGGGTAAACGAGCAGTACTTC. Encoded protein: CASSVSGGVNEQYF.

The rearrangement uses TRBV7-2 and TRBJ1-6; the match to TRBD1 covers 8 bases. The CDR3 is 14 amino acids. V trimming: 5 bases; J trimming: 10 bases; junction bases outside the gene matches: 7. CDR1 is SGHTA, CDR2 FQGNSA, per germline. The DNA of the CDR3 is TGTGCCAGCAGCCCTACCCAGGGGGCCTCACCCCTCCACTTT. This sequence encodes CASSPTQGASPLHF. The complete variable domain, with remaining parts taken from reference TRBV7-2 and TRBJ1-6, reads GAGVSQSPSNKVTEKGKDVELRCDPISGHTALYWYRQSLGQGLEFLIYFQGNSAPDKSGLPSDRFSAERTGGSVSTLTIQRTQQEDSAVYLCASSPTQGASPLHFGNGTRLTVT.

The chain employs TRBV2 and TRBJ1-1, with D maybe TRBD1 (6 bases). From germline, CDR1 is SNHLY and CDR2 FYNNEI. Trimming took 6 bases from V and 5 from J, leaving 10 bases between them. There are 12 residues in the CDR3. CDR3 in DNA: TGTGCCAGCAGGGGAACAGGGACTGAAGCTTTCTTT. Amino acids: CASRGTGTEAFF.

The chain carries TRBV5-8 and TRBJ1-1, with 7 bases matching TRBD1. CDR1 SGHTS and CDR2 YDEGEE come from the germline V gene. The V gene end was trimmed by 1 base and the J gene end by 0 bases; junction bases not matched to a gene: 3. The CDR3 has 15 residues. CDR3 sequence: CASSLTGDMNTEAFF. The CDR3 nucleotides are TGTGCCAGCAGCTTGACAGGGGACATGAACACTGAAGCTTTCTTT.

The V gene is TRBV27, the J gene TRBJ1-2, with 7 nucleotides matching TRBD1. Germline-derived CDR1 and CDR2 are MNHEY and SMNVEV (reference sequence). CDR3 length: 15 residues. V lost 5 bases to trimming and J lost 3 bases; unmatched junction nucleotides: 9. In DNA form, the CDR3 reads TGTGCCAGCAGTCTAGAGGGGGCGGAACACTATGGCTACACCTTC. Protein: CASSLEGAEHYGYTF.

The chain is built from TRBV6-2 or TRBV6-3 and TRBJ1-1, with no clear D. V lost 2 bases, J lost 0 bases, and 7 bases lay in between. This CDR3 region has 14 residues. The germline V gene has CDR1 MNHEY and CDR2 SVGEGT. The CDR3 loop reads CASSYRSLNTEAFF. CDR3 bases: TGTGCCAGCAGTTACCGGAGTCTGAACACTGAAGCTTTCTTT.

This clone was seen more than once but under ten times. V and J are TRBV9 and TRBJ1-2, with a possible D match to TRBD1 (6 bases). CDR1 and CDR2 from the germline V gene are SGDLS and YYNGEE. V lost 5 bases and J 4 bases, leaving 9 bases between the germline ends. CDR3 length: 12 residues. The CDR3 loop reads CASRQGTYGYTF. The CDR3 DNA is TGTGCCAGCAGACAGGGCACCTATGGCTACACCTTC.

The rearrangement joins TRBV10-3 to TRBJ2-1, with 10 bases matching TRBD1. From germline, CDR1 is ENHRY and CDR2 SYGVKD. Trimming took 5 bases from V and 0 from J; bases not matched to a gene: 7. The CDR3 has 17 amino acids. The CDR3 coding sequence is TGTGCCATCAGTCAAAGACAGGGGGCCAGCTCCTACAATGAGCAGTTCTTC. It yields the protein CAISQRQGASSYNEQFF.

The chain links TRBV5-6 to TRBJ2-7, with a tentative D call TRBD2 (5 bases). Germline CDR1 SGHDT, CDR2 YYEEEE. The CDR3 contains 15 residues. Trimming cost V 4 bases and J 0 bases, with 14 bases left between them. The CDR3 region is CASSHAGGYSYEQYF. The CDR3, as DNA: TGTGCCAGCAGCCACGCGGGCGGTTACTCCTACGAGCAGTACTTC.

This chain connects TRBV7-8 to TRBJ2-4, with D unclear. Trimming left V 4 bases short and J 8 bases short, with 12 bases between. CDR3 length: 13 residues. Germline V gives CDR1 SGHVS, CDR2 FQNEAQ. As DNA, the CDR3 is TGTGCCAGCAGCTCTCAAACTCGGGACATTCAGTACTTC. It encodes CASSSQTRDIQYF. The full variable domain, in which reference TRBV7-8 and TRBJ2-4 provide the parts outside the CDR3, is GAGVSQSPRYKVAKRGQDVALRCDPISGHVSLFWYQQALGQGPEFLTYFQNEAQLDKSGLPSDRFFAERPEGSVSTLKIQRTQQEDSAVYLCASSSQTRDIQYFGAGTRLSVL.

This clone appeared once. This chain joins TRBV2 and TRBJ2-7; 7 positions match TRBD1. The germline V gene has CDR1 SNHLY and CDR2 FYNNEI. After removal of 5 bases from V and 4 bases from J, the junction contained 2 bases not matched to a gene. The length of the CDR3 is 12 residues. The DNA for the CDR3 is TGTGCCAGCAGTCGGACAGGATACGAGCAGTACTTC. It codes for CASSRTGYEQYF.

This sequence joins TRBV11-3 and TRBJ2-3; TRBD1 agrees at 9 bases. The CDR3 extends over 14 amino acids. Trimming cost V 5 bases and J 5 bases; bases outside gene matches: 5. CDR1 and CDR2 (germline): SGHNT, YENEEA. CDR3 region: CASSPTGGQDTQYF. In nucleotides, the CDR3 is TGTGCCAGCAGCCCGACAGGGGGGCAAGATACGCAGTATTTT.

The J gene is TRBJ1-2, the V gene TRBV5-5; TRBD1 aligns across 8 bases. Germline V gives CDR1 SGHKS, CDR2 YYEKEE (reference sequence). The V gene end was trimmed by 4 bases and the J gene end by 1 base; junction bases not matched to a gene: 9. This CDR3 has 16 amino acids. As DNA, the CDR3 is TGTGCCAGCAGCCCTACCGGGACAGGACTTAACTATGGCTACACCTTC. Protein: CASSPTGTGLNYGYTF.

V is TRBV6-5 and J is TRBJ2-3, with D unclear. Trimming took off 5 bases at V and 15 bases at J, with 15 bases between the two ends. This CDR3 is 11 amino acids long. CDR1 is MNHEY, CDR2 SVGAGI, per germline. CDR3 nucleotide sequence: TGTGCCAGCAGTCGCCGCGGCAGTACATATTTT. As protein: CASSRRGSTYF.